Below, 31 T cell receptor beta chains from the same sample are listed, as sequenced in a study of T cells in localized non-small cell lung cancer. Produced via immunoSEQ multiplex PCR; TCRdb's table is partial and in-frame only. The sample lists tens of thousands of clones; around 90% were seen once. This specimen consisted of peripheral blood, obtained before any cancer treatment. The source is a female donor over 55 with stage I lung adenocarcinoma.

The rearrangement joins TRBV11-2 to TRBJ2-1, with D possibly being TRBD1 (6 bases). The V end lost 3 bases, the J end lost 6 bases, and 6 bases lay between the germline ends. The germline CDR1 and CDR2 sequences are SGHAT and FQNNGV. The CDR3 length is 12 residues. Here the CDR3 reads CASSLTGNEQFF. CDR3 DNA sequence: TGTGCCAGCAGCTTGACAGGCAATGAGCAGTTCTTC.

This clone was detected once. The chain joins TRBV10-1 to TRBJ2-3; D unclear. Looked up from germline, CDR1 is WNHNN and CDR2 is SYGVQD (reference sequence). V was pared by 3 bases and J by 6 bases, with 13 bases between. The CDR3 spans 14 residues. The CDR3 nucleotides are TGCGCCAGCAGTGAACCCCGGGCCCGCGATACGCAGTATTTT. As protein: CASSEPRARDTQYF.

The chain links TRBV20-1 to TRBJ1-2; D may be TRBD1 (5 bases). The V end lost 3 bases, the J end lost 4 bases, and 6 bases lay between the germline ends. The CDR3 sequence is 11 residues long. Germline V gene data show CDR1 as DFQATT and CDR2 as SNEGSKA (reference sequence). The CDR3 protein is CSASTGYGYTF. The CDR3 nucleotides read TGCAGTGCTAGTACAGGCTATGGCTACACCTTC.

The CDR3: CASSFGLDMGDTQYF. CDR3 DNA: TGCGCCAGCAGCTTTGGACTTGACATGGGAGATACGCAGTATTTT. The rearrangement joins TRBV5-1 to TRBJ2-3; a weak D match, TRBD2 (5 bases). V was clipped by 2 bases and J by 5 bases, with 15 bases between them. The CDR3 sequence is 15 residues long. Germline CDR1 is SGHRS and CDR2 is YFSETQ.

The chain combines TRBV19 with TRBJ1-3, with D possibly matching TRBD1 (6 bases). Trimming pared 3 bases from V and 2 bases from J, leaving 8 bases between. Germline values: CDR1 LNHDA, CDR2 SQIVND (reference sequence). The CDR3 is made up of 14 amino acids. The CDR3 region has the DNA TGTGCCAGTAGTATCGGGGGCACTGGAAACACCATATATTTT. Translated, it gives CASSIGGTGNTIYF.

The rearrangement joins TRBV13 to TRBJ1-1, with 7 bases aligning to TRBD1. CDR3 size: 15 residues. Trimming at V came to 5 bases and at J to 0 bases, leaving 6 bases not matched to a gene. The V gene's germline CDR1 is PRHDT and CDR2 FYEKMQ (reference sequence). CDR3 DNA: TGTGCCAGCAGCCCCAGGGGGGGGGTGAACACTGAAGCTTTCTTT. Translating it yields CASSPRGGVNTEAFF.

This clone was seen just once. The V gene is TRBV10-3, the J gene TRBJ2-7; tentatively, D is TRBD2 (6 bases). The V end lost 4 bases, the J end lost 4 bases, and 17 bases lay between the germline ends. There are 15 residues in the CDR3. Germline V gene lookup returns CDR1 ENHRY and CDR2 SYGVKD. CDR3 region: CAISGSSGDLYEQYF. CDR3 coding DNA: TGTGCCATCAGTGGGTCTTCGGGGGACTTGTACGAGCAGTACTTC.

This sequence joins TRBV5-1 and TRBJ1-4, with a possible D match to TRBD1 (5 bases). Germline V gives CDR1 SGHRS, CDR2 YFSETQ. The CDR3 contains 16 residues. V was trimmed by 0 bases and J by 3 bases, leaving 12 bases between them. This CDR3 is CASSLEGSRANEKLFF. DNA for the CDR3: TGCGCCAGCAGCTTGGAGGGGAGTAGGGCTAATGAAAAACTGTTTTTT. The full variable domain, in which reference TRBV5-1 and TRBJ1-4 provide the parts outside the CDR3, is KAGVTQTPRYLIKTRGQQVTLSCSPISGHRSVSWYQQTPGQGLQFLFEYFSETQRNKGNFPGRFSGRQFSNSRSEMNVSTLELGDSALYLCASSLEGSRANEKLFFGSGTQLSVL.

The chain carries TRBV7-6 and TRBJ2-5, with 11 positions matching TRBD2. V dropped 7 bases and J dropped 4; count of bases not matched to a gene: 17. Germline loops: CDR1 SGHVS, CDR2 FNYEAQ. This CDR3 has 18 amino acids. The CDR3 nucleotides are TGTGCCAGCAAGGGCCTAGCGGGGGGCACAGACTTCCCAGAGACCCAGTACTTC. This sequence encodes CASKGLAGGTDFPETQYF.

This chain uses TRBV6-4 with TRBJ1-5; D is undetermined. CDR3 length equals 14 residues. Germline values: CDR1 MRHNA, CDR2 SNTAGT. The V and J ends lost 5 bases and 9 bases respectively, with 17 bases between them. CDR3 in amino acids: CASSLGGAGRPQHF. CDR3 DNA: TGTGCCAGCAGTCTTGGAGGAGCCGGGCGGCCCCAGCATTTT.

The chain couples TRBV4-1 to TRBJ1-2; D is possibly TRBD1 (5 bases). CDR1 MGHRA and CDR2 YSYEKL come from the germline V gene. V dropped 0 bases and J dropped 4 bases, with 15 bases sitting between them. This CDR3 has 16 residues. The CDR3 protein is CASSQDSRGRGYGYTF. The CDR3 DNA reads TGCGCCAGCAGCCAAGATTCCCGGGGACGGGGCTATGGCTACACCTTC.

This chain's CDR3 is CASSPKGQGAGNQPQHF. As DNA, the CDR3 is TGTGCCAGCTCACCTAAGGGACAGGGGGCCGGCAATCAGCCCCAGCATTTT. The chain carries TRBV18 and TRBJ1-5; 12 positions match TRBD1. J was trimmed by 2 bases and V by 3 bases; bases with no gene match: 5. The CDR3 length is 17 residues. Per the germline V gene, CDR1 is KGHSH and CDR2 is LQKENI.

The genes are TRBV6-1 and TRBJ2-1, with 11 bases matching TRBD2. With 1 base clipped from V and 0 bases from J, the junction kept 11 bases outside the gene matches. CDR1 is MNHNS and CDR2 is SASEGT in the germline V gene. The CDR3 length is 20 residues. The CDR3 region is CASSEGGLAGGFYSYNEQFF. CDR3 in DNA: TGTGCCAGCAGTGAAGGTGGGCTAGCGGGGGGCTTTTACTCCTACAATGAGCAGTTCTTC.

The chain employs TRBV28 and TRBJ1-4, with a weak D call TRBD1 (5 bases). From germline, CDR1 is MDHEN and CDR2 SYDVKM. The length of the CDR3 is 14 residues. Between the trimmed V and J ends, which lost 6 bases and 4 bases, there was a span of 12 bases. CDR3 in DNA: TGTGCCAGCAGCTCTGGGGGTGGTAATGAAAAACTGTTTTTT. The encoded protein is CASSSGGGNEKLFF.

J is TRBJ1-5 and V is TRBV27, with TRBD1 matching over 7 bases. Germline V CDR1 and CDR2: MNHEY, SMNVEV (reference sequence). With V trimmed by 5 bases and J by 2 bases, 15 bases remained unmatched. The CDR3 has 18 residues. CDR3 coding DNA: TGTGCCAGCAGTCCGACCTACAGGGGAATCGGGGGCAATCAGCCCCAGCATTTT. It is translated as CASSPTYRGIGGNQPQHF.

J is TRBJ1-6 and V is TRBV19; a possible D gene is TRBD1 (6 bases). CDR3 length equals 14 residues. V lost 7 bases to trimming and J lost 6 bases, with 13 bases between them. Germline CDR1 reads LNHDA; CDR2 reads SQIVND (reference sequence). DNA of the CDR3: TGTGCCAGTATGTATCTCAGGGGTAATTCACCCCTCCACTTT. Translation gives CASMYLRGNSPLHF.

The chain couples TRBV18 to TRBJ1-2, with D tentatively TRBD1 (5 bases). The V gene lost 3 bases and the J gene lost 1 base, with 12 bases spanning the gap. Germline CDR1 and CDR2: KGHSH and LQKENI. The CDR3 is 15 residues long. As DNA, the CDR3 is TGTGCCAGCTCACCGGGGCCAGGAGTTAACTATGGCTACACCTTC. This translates into CASSPGPGVNYGYTF. Based on the CDR3 plus reference TRBV18 and TRBJ1-2, the full variable domain is NAGVMQNPRHLVRRRGQEARLRCSPMKGHSHVYWYRQLPEEGLKFMVYLQKENIIDESGMPKERFSAEFPKEGPSILRIQQVVRGDSAAYFCASSPGPGVNYGYTFGSGTRLTVV.

The V gene is TRBV5-4, the J gene TRBJ2-3; 7 bases are shared with TRBD2. Germline CDR1 SGHNT, CDR2 YYREEE (reference sequence). The CDR3 consists of 16 residues. V dropped 0 bases and J dropped 5; count of bases not matched to a gene: 9. This CDR3 is CASSLGQRKRGDTQYF. CDR3 nucleotide sequence: TGTGCCAGCAGCTTGGGACAGAGAAAGCGGGGAGATACGCAGTATTTT.

This chain uses TRBV11-1 with TRBJ1-1; possibly TRBD1 for D (6 bases). The CDR3 covers 17 residues. The V and J ends lost 5 bases and 0 bases respectively, with 19 bases between them. Germline assignment: CDR1 SGHAT and CDR2 FQDESV (reference sequence). Here the CDR3 DNA reads TGTGCCAGCAGCCCCGGAGGGGGGAGACCGATGAACACTGAAGCTTTCTTT. Translation: CASSPGGGRPMNTEAFF.

This clone was counted between two and nine times. This chain links TRBV4-1 with TRBJ2-3, with 15 bases fitting TRBD2. The V and J ends lost 4 bases and 3 bases, in that order; junction bases with no gene match: 5. The CDR3 consists of 17 residues. Germline values: CDR1 MGHRA, CDR2 YSYEKL. As DNA, the CDR3 is TGCGCCAGCAGCCTGGGACTAGCGGGGGGAGGAACAGATACGCAGTATTTT. This codes for CASSLGLAGGGTDTQYF.

The chain couples TRBV5-6 to TRBJ2-3; 7 positions agree with TRBD2. Looked up from germline, CDR1 is SGHDT and CDR2 is YYEEEE. The V and J ends lost 4 bases and 1 base, in that order; junction bases with no gene match: 6. The CDR3 has 15 amino acids. The CDR3 DNA reads as TGTGCCAGCAGCCCCCGACTAGCAGGCACAGATACGCAGTATTTT. This gives the protein CASSPRLAGTDTQYF.

The rearrangement uses TRBV6-1 and TRBJ1-1, with TRBD1 as a possible D gene (5 bases). This CDR3 spans 13 amino acids. Trimming shortened V by 10 bases and J by 5 bases, and 17 bases separated the two germline ends. Germline V gives CDR1 MNHNS, CDR2 SASEGT. CDR3 sequence reads: CATETSGGTEAFF. As DNA, the CDR3 is TGTGCCACTGAGACGTCGGGGGGAACTGAAGCTTTCTTT.

V gene TRBV11-2 combines with J gene TRBJ1-2, with D possibly being TRBD1 (5 bases). Germline V CDR1 and CDR2: SGHAT, FQNNGV. This CDR3 region has 14 residues. Trimming cost V 5 bases and J 3 bases, with 13 bases left between them. DNA of the CDR3: TGTGCCAGCAGCCCGGGACGAACAGACTATGGCTACACCTTC. This gives the protein CASSPGRTDYGYTF.

This clone was detected once. The chain carries TRBV5-1 and TRBJ2-1; perhaps TRBD1 as D (6 bases). Trimming pared 4 bases from V and 8 bases from J, leaving 19 bases between. This CDR3 is 15 amino acids long. Germline assignment: CDR1 SGHRS and CDR2 YFSETQ. This CDR3 reads CASSTGQKNNDEQFF. CDR3 bases: TGCGCCAGCAGCACGGGACAAAAAAACAATGATGAGCAGTTCTTC.

This sequence joins TRBV11-3 and TRBJ2-1; 7 positions match TRBD2. CDR1 and CDR2 from the germline V gene are SGHNT and YENEEA. J gave up 0 bases and V 5 bases, and 4 bases lay outside the gene matches. CDR3 length: 15 residues. The CDR3 sequence is CASSPGGRSYNEQFF. DNA for the CDR3: TGTGCCAGCAGCCCGGGGGGTCGCTCCTACAATGAGCAGTTCTTC.

V usage is TRBV19 and J usage is TRBJ1-5; 10 bases are shared with TRBD1. Per germline, CDR1 LNHDA and CDR2 SQIVND (reference sequence). The length of the CDR3 is 16 residues. Trimming cost V 4 bases and J 3 bases; bases outside gene matches: 6. The CDR3 DNA reads TGTGCCAGTAGTACGACAGGGGGCGCGTACAATCAGCCCCAGCATTTT. It yields the protein CASSTTGGAYNQPQHF.

The V gene is TRBV6-1, the J gene TRBJ2-7; D call uncertain. With 2 bases removed from V and 3 bases from J, the gap between germline ends came to 14 bases. There are 15 residues in the CDR3. Germline-derived CDR1 and CDR2 are MNHNS and SASEGT. CDR3 DNA sequence: TGTGCCAGCAGTGAACAACCAATAGCTTACTACGAGCAGTACGTC. Its protein is CASSEQPIAYYEQYV.

V gene TRBV4-1 combines with J gene TRBJ2-3, with no clear D. Germline V gene lookup returns CDR1 MGHRA and CDR2 YSYEKL. This CDR3 is built from 12 residues. Deletions cut 1 base from V and 4 bases from J, with 3 bases between. CDR3 in amino acids: CASSQVADTQYF. The CDR3 DNA follows: TGCGCCAGCAGCCAAGTCGCAGATACGCAGTATTTT.

This clone occurred a few times. The chain joins TRBV19 to TRBJ1-3, with D maybe TRBD1 (6 bases). Germline CDR1 is LNHDA and CDR2 is SQIVND (reference sequence). V shed 8 bases and J shed 2 bases, with 7 bases lying between them. The CDR3 covers 12 residues. DNA of the CDR3: TGTGCCAGTCGGACAGCTGGAAACACCATATATTTT. Its translation: CASRTAGNTIYF.

The rearrangement joins TRBV5-1 to TRBJ2-3; 10 nucleotides agree with TRBD1. The CDR3 runs to 15 residues. The J segment lost 6 bases and the V segment lost 5 bases, leaving 9 bases of the junction unmatched. The germline V gene has CDR1 SGHRS and CDR2 YFSETQ. DNA for the CDR3: TGCGCCAGCAGAAGACAGGGGGCCAGGGTGGATACGCAGTATTTT. The encoded protein is CASRRQGARVDTQYF.

The rearrangement uses TRBV19 and TRBJ1-6; possibly TRBD1 for D (6 bases). Germline CDR1 and CDR2: LNHDA and SQIVND (reference sequence). The CDR3 totals 13 residues. The ends were cut back, 3 bases at V and 13 bases at J, with 13 bases in the middle. The CDR3 DNA reads TGTGCCAGTAGTATGGGGCCAGGGGACCCCCTCCACTTT. Its translation is CASSMGPGDPLHF.